A single sample is the source of the 2 T cell receptor beta chains below, sequenced in a study of T-cell memory formation after mild COVID-19. TCRdb re-called the 5' RACE reads with MiXCR, one entry per CDR3 protein. The table includes under 200,000 distinct CDR3 sequences, roughly 31% detected once. Specimen: PBMCs or a T cell subset sorted from them (not recorded which). Receptors were obtained from an adult woman who had mild COVID-19 (a few samples of this study predate the infection). Cell type and time point are not known.

This clonotype occurred many times. Written as DNA, the CDR3 is TGTGCCAGCAGCGGTGACATCGCCTGGAACACCGGGGAGCTGTTTTTT. This codes for CASSGDIAWNTGELFF. The gene calls are TRBV5-6 and TRBJ2-2; D ambiguous. The V end lost 4 bases, the J end lost 1 base, and 14 bases lay between the germline ends. This CDR3 comprises 16 residues. The germline gives CDR1 SGHDT, CDR2 YYEEEE.

In this sample, this clonotype turned up a few times. The chain employs TRBV7-6 and TRBJ1-3; D unresolved. The V gene lost 5 bases and the J gene lost 0 bases, with 11 bases spanning the gap. CDR3 length equals 15 residues. In germline, CDR1 is SGHVS, CDR2 FNYEAQ. The CDR3 protein is CASSPQLHSGNTIYF. CDR3 in DNA: TGTGCCAGCAGCCCCCAGTTGCACTCTGGAAACACCATATATTTT.